The clone carrying this TCR beta chain was recorded a few times. The antigen is undetermined. This record comes from a study of cytomegalovirus exposure and HLA in healthy donors. The study's findings and limits: Diagnosis of cytomegalovirus status made by the classifier reportedly showed high specificity and sensitivity. Analyzed later, most CMV-associated TCR beta chains appeared HLA-restricted. No immune exposure information besides CMV serostatus was available. HLA alleles were associated with 15,000 to 20,000 TCR beta sequences in a later analysis at 0.05 false discovery rate.

The PCR employed 60 Vbeta primers together with 13 Jbeta primers. Here immunoSEQ multiplex PCR was the method, and the copy in TCRdb shows in-frame clones only, minus some. The table has about 150,000 clones, more than 80% seen once. From germline, CDR1 is MNHEY and CDR2 SVGAGI. This CDR3 contains 13 residues. V was cut by 6 bases and J by 2 bases, with 11 bases left in between. The source material was PBMCs. The sequence was obtained from a young man in good health and CMV-seronegative. This chain uses TRBV6-5 with TRBJ2-7; D is undetermined. Written as DNA, the CDR3 is TGTGCCAGCAGCTCAGGTGCCCCCTACGAGCAGTACTTC. Encoded protein: CASSSGAPYEQYF.